The 29 T cell receptor beta chains in this list originate from one sample, sequenced in a study of blood T cell repertoires in COVID-19. Here immunoSEQ multiplex PCR was the method, and the copy in TCRdb shows in-frame clones only, minus some. The sample lists fewer than 650,000 clones, about 89% seen once, with under 8.5% in the top ten. The source material was peripheral blood. These receptors came from a woman in her 50s with COVID-19, enrolled during active disease.

This clone was recorded once. The chain is built from TRBV24-1 and TRBJ1-1; D perhaps matches TRBD1 (5 bases). The CDR3 totals 13 residues. Trimming stripped 5 bases from V and 3 bases from J, with 9 bases between. Germline values: CDR1 KGHDR, CDR2 SFDVKD. The CDR3 DNA sequence: TGTGCCACCAGTGTGGGGGGGGACACTGAAGCTTTCTTT. This encodes CATSVGGDTEAFF.

The CDR3 nucleotides read TGCGCCAGCAGCCTCCGGACAGGGGAGGGCGGGGAGCTGTTTTTT. This sequence encodes CASSLRTGEGGELFF. This chain connects TRBV5-1 to TRBJ2-2; 9 bases match TRBD1. The trim removed 4 bases at V and 7 bases at J, leaving 8 bases unmatched. Germline CDR1 reads SGHRS; CDR2 reads YFSETQ. This CDR3 contains 15 residues.

The chain joins TRBV19 to TRBJ1-1, with 7 bases fitting TRBD1. This CDR3 spans 13 amino acids. Trimming cost V 7 bases and J 6 bases; bases outside gene matches: 8. The germline V gene encodes CDR1 LNHDA and CDR2 SQIVND (reference sequence). This chain's CDR3 is CASKQQGSAEAFF. DNA of the CDR3: TGTGCCAGTAAACAACAGGGGAGCGCTGAAGCTTTCTTT.

This sequence joins TRBV3-1 (or the pseudogene TRBV3-2) and TRBJ2-2, with 9 bases aligning to TRBD1. The germline V gene has CDR1 LGHDT and CDR2 YNNKEL (reference sequence). V was pared by 4 bases and J by 5 bases, with 8 bases of the junction left unmatched. CDR3 size: 16 residues. The DNA of the CDR3 is TGTGCCAGCAGCCCGACAGGGGGGGGGCCGACCGGGGAGCTGTTTTTT. This sequence encodes CASSPTGGGPTGELFF.

The chain carries TRBV19 and TRBJ1-1; 8 nucleotides align to TRBD1. J was trimmed by 4 bases and V by 6 bases; bases with no gene match: 16. This CDR3 is 17 amino acids long. Germline CDR1 and CDR2: LNHDA and SQIVND (reference sequence). CDR3 sequence reads: CASSLLRQGPHPTEAFF. The CDR3 DNA reads as TGTGCCAGTAGCCTCCTCCGACAGGGGCCCCACCCCACTGAAGCTTTCTTT.

The chain joins TRBV30 to TRBJ1-2; the D is unclear. From germline, CDR1 is GTSNPN and CDR2 SVGIG (reference sequence). The CDR3 covers 13 residues. Trimming stripped 3 bases from V and 3 bases from J, with 11 bases between. This CDR3 is CAWSLSPYYGYTF. The CDR3 DNA is TGTGCCTGGAGCCTAAGCCCGTACTATGGCTACACCTTC.

V gene TRBV3-1 (or the pseudogene TRBV3-2) combines with J gene TRBJ2-1; 8 bases line up with TRBD1. The CDR3 totals 15 residues. The junction had 10 bases not matched to a gene; V was cut back by 5 bases and J by 7 bases. Germline V gives CDR1 LGHDT, CDR2 YNNKEL (reference sequence). The CDR3 here is CASSARQGIRNEQFF. CDR3 nucleotide sequence: TGTGCCAGCAGCGCGCGACAGGGGATACGGAATGAGCAGTTCTTC.

The chain combines TRBV12-2 with TRBJ1-3. TRBV12-2 is a listed pseudogene. The CDR3 contains 12 residues. The CDR3 DNA reads as TGTGCAAGTCGGAGGGAAAGGGTCACCATATATTTT. It is translated as CASRRERVTIYF.

V usage is TRBV19 and J usage is TRBJ2-3; D is perhaps TRBD1 (6 bases). V lost 4 bases to trimming and J lost 4 bases, with 15 bases between them. CDR1 LNHDA and CDR2 SQIVND come from the germline V gene (reference sequence). The CDR3 consists of 15 residues. The CDR3 loop reads CASSSVRGGPDTQYF. In DNA, the CDR3 is TGTGCCAGTAGTAGCGTCAGGGGCGGTCCAGATACGCAGTATTTT.

This clone appeared once. The DNA of the CDR3 is TGTGCCAGCAGCCAAGAATACGGGGGTGTCAAAAACATTCAGTACTTC. It translates to CASSQEYGGVKNIQYF. The chain has TRBV4-2 and TRBJ2-4; D possibly corresponds to TRBD2 (6 bases). V gave up 0 bases and J gave up 3 bases, with 12 bases separating them. CDR3 size: 16 residues. Germline V gene data show CDR1 as LGHNA and CDR2 as YNFKEQ.

The chain joins TRBV27 to TRBJ2-7; TRBD1 aligns across 8 bases. Germline V gene lookup returns CDR1 MNHEY and CDR2 SMNVEV (reference sequence). V was clipped by 2 bases and J by 3 bases; unmatched bases: 0. The CDR3 covers 13 residues. CDR3 protein: CASSLTGGYEQYF. The CDR3 DNA reads as TGTGCCAGCAGTTTAACAGGGGGCTACGAGCAGTACTTC.

The chain is built from TRBV9 and TRBJ1-1, with 10 bases fitting TRBD1. After removal of 3 bases from V and 3 bases from J, the junction contained 11 bases not matched to a gene. Germline CDR1 is SGDLS and CDR2 is YYNGEE. The CDR3 length is 17 residues. The CDR3 region has the DNA TGTGCCAGCAGCGAGGGGCTCCGGGACAGGGGATACACTGAAGCTTTCTTT. This encodes CASSEGLRDRGYTEAFF.

The chain employs TRBV28 and TRBJ2-1; D may be TRBD2 (5 bases). Germline CDR1 MDHEN, CDR2 SYDVKM. Trimming removed 7 bases from V and 0 bases from J, with 13 bases in between. CDR3 length: 15 amino acids. CDR3 loop: CASNRRESSYNEQFF. In DNA, the CDR3 is TGTGCCAGCAACCGACGGGAAAGCTCCTACAATGAGCAGTTCTTC.

On this clone: Other DNA sequences in the same sample also yield this CDR3. CDR3 nucleotides: TGCGCCAGCAGCCTCCAAGAGACCCAGTACTTC. It is translated as CASSLQETQYF. V is TRBV5-1 and J is TRBJ2-5, with D hard to call. CDR1 and CDR2 (germline): SGHRS, YFSETQ. V gave up 4 bases and J gave up 1 base, with 2 bases separating them. This CDR3 region has 11 residues. Full variable domain (rest looked up from reference TRBV5-1 and TRBJ2-5): KAGVTQTPRYLIKTRGQQVTLSCSPISGHRSVSWYQQTPGQGLQFLFEYFSETQRNKGNFPGRFSGRQFSNSRSEMNVSTLELGDSALYLCASSLQETQYFGPGTRLLVL.

The V call is TRBV9, the J call TRBJ2-7; 7 bases fit TRBD1. The V and J ends lost 1 base and 5 bases, in that order; junction bases with no gene match: 6. Germline CDR1 and CDR2: SGDLS and YYNGEE. The length of the CDR3 is 14 residues. The CDR3 spells CASSVTGENDEQYF. CDR3 in DNA: TGTGCCAGCAGCGTAACAGGGGAGAACGACGAGCAGTACTTC.

The chain uses TRBV19 and TRBJ2-7; D remains unclear. V shed 2 bases and J shed 1 base, with 9 bases lying between them. CDR1 and CDR2 from the germline V gene are LNHDA and SQIVND (reference sequence). The CDR3 has 14 residues. CDR3 sequence reads: CASSISSFSYEQYF. In nucleotides, the CDR3 is TGTGCCAGTAGTATAAGTAGTTTTTCCTACGAGCAGTACTTC.

The rearrangement joins TRBV21-1 to TRBJ1-3; whether TRBD1, the table's D call, matches the DNA was not checked. TRBV21-1 constitutes a pseudogene. The CDR3 runs to 16 residues. The CDR3 here is CASIGTGPNSGNTIYF. DNA for the CDR3: TGTGCCAGCATCGGGACAGGGCCGAACTCTGGAAACACCATATATTTT.

A word on this clone: This sequence may be a read error, since a much larger clone differs from it by one base. This specimen includes other DNA sequences encoding the same CDR3. The chain carries TRBV7-9 and TRBJ1-1, with D unresolved. Trimming shortened V by 3 bases and J by 1 base, and 6 bases separated the two germline ends. This CDR3 region has 13 residues. CDR1 is SEHNR, CDR2 FQNEAQ, per germline (reference sequence). The CDR3 reads CASSFGGNTEAFF. CDR3 DNA: TGTGCCAGCAGCTTCGGCGGGAACACTGAAGCTTTCTTT.

This clone was counted a single time. The chain has TRBV9 and TRBJ2-3, with TRBD2 matching over 11 bases. Germline V gives CDR1 SGDLS, CDR2 YYNGEE. J gave up 3 bases and V 0 bases, and 6 bases lay outside the gene matches. This CDR3 contains 17 residues. Here the CDR3 DNA reads TGTGCCAGCAGCGTAGAGCTAGCGGGGGGTCGTACAGATACGCAGTATTTT. Its protein product is CASSVELAGGRTDTQYF.

The chain joins TRBV27 to TRBJ1-2, with 8 positions matching TRBD1. The CDR3 extends over 16 amino acids. V shed 5 bases, J shed 2 bases, and the junction held 10 bases outside the gene matches. In germline, CDR1 is MNHEY, CDR2 SMNVEV (reference sequence). The CDR3 loop reads CASSPRSDRENYGYTF. In DNA, the CDR3 is TGTGCCAGCAGTCCTCGATCGGACAGGGAGAACTATGGCTACACCTTC.

The chain recombines TRBV18 with TRBJ2-5; the D is unclear. Trimming removed 1 base from V and 5 bases from J, with 5 bases in between. Germline V CDR1 and CDR2: KGHSH, LQKENI. The CDR3 runs to 12 residues. The CDR3 sequence: CASSPQEETQYF. The CDR3 DNA reads TGTGCCAGCTCACCACAAGAGGAGACCCAGTACTTC.

V is TRBV27 and J is TRBJ2-3, with a weak D call TRBD1 (6 bases). Germline CDR1 MNHEY, CDR2 SMNVEV (reference sequence). V lost 6 bases, J lost 1 base, and 11 bases lay in between. This CDR3 has 14 residues. This chain's CDR3 is CASSPDRGTDTQYF. In DNA, the CDR3 is TGTGCCAGCAGCCCGGACAGAGGCACAGATACGCAGTATTTT.

The V and J genes are TRBV12-2 and TRBJ2-3; the tabulated D call, TRBD1, remains unverified against the DNA. TRBV12-2 is marked as a pseudogene. The CDR3 has 16 amino acids. The CDR3 is CASRLPGQGAADTQYF. The CDR3 bases are TGTGCAAGTCGCTTACCGGGGCAGGGGGCCGCAGATACGCAGTATTTT.

The rearrangement links TRBV4-1 to TRBJ2-3, with D unresolved. Germline V gene lookup returns CDR1 MGHRA and CDR2 YSYEKL. The CDR3 is made up of 15 amino acids. The V end lost 3 bases, the J end lost 4 bases, and 14 bases lay between the germline ends. The chain's CDR3 is CASSQSYLSPDTQYF. The CDR3 DNA follows: TGCGCCAGCAGCCAGTCCTATTTATCACCAGATACGCAGTATTTT.

About this clone itself: The sample carries other DNA sequences with the same CDR3. This chain joins TRBV5-1 and TRBJ1-1; D is unresolved. The V and J ends lost 1 base and 2 bases respectively, with 6 bases between them. The germline V gene encodes CDR1 SGHRS and CDR2 YFSETQ. This CDR3 spans 13 amino acids. The CDR3 loop is CASSLTVNTEAFF. DNA of the CDR3: TGCGCCAGCAGCTTGACAGTTAACACTGAAGCTTTCTTT.

The DNA for the CDR3 is TGTGCCAGCAGGGACAGGGAACACTATGAAGCTTTCTTT. Protein: CASRDREHYEAFF. This chain uses TRBV12-3 or TRBV12-4 with TRBJ1-1; 8 bases are shared with TRBD1. Trimming cost V 6 bases and J 7 bases; bases outside gene matches: 7. The CDR3 sequence is 13 residues long.

This chain connects TRBV28 to TRBJ1-2, with D unclear. V was clipped by 1 base and J by 3 bases, with 9 bases between them. The germline gives CDR1 MDHEN, CDR2 SYDVKM. The CDR3 has 14 amino acids. The CDR3 DNA reads TGTGCCAGCAGTTTATTGGGCAGAGACTATGGCTACACCTTC. It codes for CASSLLGRDYGYTF.

V usage is TRBV6-1 and J usage is TRBJ2-7, with 8 bases that match TRBD1. CDR1 MNHNS and CDR2 SASEGT come from the germline V gene. The junction had 10 bases not matched to a gene; V was cut back by 1 base and J by 5 bases. This CDR3 has 16 amino acids. The CDR3 DNA reads TGTGCCAGCAGTGAAGTGTTGCAGGGGGCCCTGGACGAGCAGTACTTC. It translates to CASSEVLQGALDEQYF.

The sample holds one count of this clone. J is TRBJ2-2 and V is TRBV29-1, with D perhaps TRBD2 (5 bases). Germline loops: CDR1 SQVTM, CDR2 ANQGSEA. CDR3 length: 13 residues. Trimming shortened V by 6 bases and J by 6 bases, and 14 bases separated the two germline ends. This chain's CDR3 is CSVSLVRAGELFF. CDR3 nucleotides: TGCAGCGTGAGCCTCGTGAGGGCCGGGGAGCTGTTTTTT.